Below are 9 T cell receptor beta chains sequenced from a single sample in a study of T cells expressing NK-cell markers. With the 5' RACE reads reprocessed, TCRdb shows one record per CDR3 protein and no DNA. This sample carries about 550,000 distinct CDR3 sequences, with less than 4.5% going to the ten biggest clones. Source material: blood T cells: a sorted CD56 or NKG2C T cell subset, CD4+ or CD8+ T cells, or bulk PBMC T cells (not recorded which). Receptors originate from a man aged 18 to 29 in good health.

This chain uses TRBV27 with TRBJ1-1; the TRBD1 assignment by TCRdb is unverifiable without DNA. Looked up from germline, CDR1 is MNHEY and CDR2 is SMNVEV (reference sequence). This CDR3 spans 14 amino acids. This CDR3 is CASSFAGANTEAFF.

The rearrangement links TRBV5-1 to TRBJ2-1; TCRdb's D call, TRBD2, is unchecked because there is no DNA. Germline CDR1 SGHRS, CDR2 YFSETQ. The CDR3 contains 15 residues. CDR3 residues: CASSPGRGIRYEQFF.

V is TRBV7-9 and J is TRBJ2-1; TCRdb reports TRBD1, a call that lacks DNA to check it against. This CDR3 region has 16 residues. Germline CDR1 reads SEHNR; CDR2 reads FQNEAQ (reference sequence). This CDR3 reads CASSLQGGGKGDEQFF. Supplemented by reference TRBV7-9 and TRBJ2-1, the full variable domain reads DTGVSQNPRHKITKRGQNVTFRCDPISEHNRLYWYRQTLGQGPEFLTYFQNEAQLEKSRLLSDRFSAERPKGSFSTLEIQRTEQGDSAMYLCASSLQGGGKGDEQFFGPGTRLTVL.

The chain links TRBV25-1 to TRBJ2-1; TCRdb's D gene call, TRBD1, goes unchecked for lack of DNA. This CDR3 is 15 amino acids long. CDR1 is MGHDK, CDR2 SYGVNS, per germline. CDR3 sequence reads: CASRHTAPRGNEQFF.

This sequence joins TRBV11-2 and TRBJ2-4; TCRdb calls TRBD1, which cannot be checked without DNA. CDR3 length: 17 amino acids. Germline loops: CDR1 SGHAT, CDR2 FQNNGV. CDR3 residues: CASSLPTQGAVKNIQYF.

The chain combines TRBV3-1 with TRBJ1-1; TCRdb picks TRBD1, but there is no DNA to check that call. This CDR3 has 17 amino acids. Germline V CDR1 and CDR2: LGHDT, YNNKEL (reference sequence). The CDR3 is CASSQDPIGGLNTEAFF.

The rearrangement links TRBV6-5 to TRBJ2-7; there is no DNA to check the TCRdb D call of TRBD1. Germline CDR1 is MNHEY and CDR2 is SVGAGI. CDR3 length: 15 residues. CDR3 sequence: CASSYVTGRVYEQYF.

This chain connects TRBV9 to TRBJ2-3; TCRdb gives TRBD1 as the D gene, but with no DNA this cannot be confirmed. CDR3 length: 18 amino acids. Germline lookup yields CDR1 SGDLS and CDR2 YYNGEE. The CDR3 spells CASSVLPGGWASTDTQYF.

The CDR3 protein is CASSFYSGGNEQFF. The V gene is TRBV11-2, the J gene TRBJ2-1; TCRdb picks TRBD2, but there is no DNA to check that call. The CDR3 covers 14 residues. CDR1 SGHAT and CDR2 FQNNGV come from the germline V gene.